The T cell receptor (beta chain) under discussion was sequenced for a study of immune evolution from preneoplasia to lung adenocarcinoma. Study-wide findings and caveats: Highest clonality occurred in KRAS-mutant, not EGFR-mutant or double wild-type, nodules.

Using immunoSEQ multiplex PCR, the repertoire was profiled, and TCRdb retains in-frame clones only, with some absent. The sample has roughly 3,100 clones; 65% to 85% are singletons. With 2 bases removed from V and 0 bases from J, the gap between germline ends came to 4 bases. CDR1 and CDR2 (germline): SEHNR, FQNEAQ (reference sequence). The CDR3 has 13 residues. On this clone: The antigen is not known.

The TCR sequence derives from a person between 55 and 80 years old with lung adenocarcinoma. J is TRBJ1-1 and V is TRBV7-9; D ambiguous. The sample consisted of FFPE lung adenocarcinoma in situ tissue. CDR3 region: CASSLLMNTEAFF. The DNA for the CDR3 is TGTGCCAGCAGCTTACTGATGAACACTGAAGCTTTCTTT.